This T cell receptor (beta chain) was recovered during a study of T-cell memory formation after mild COVID-19. V was pared by 4 bases and J by 6 bases, with 12 bases between. There are 13 residues in the CDR3. Using its own MiXCR run on the 5' RACE reads, TCRdb lists one record per CDR3 protein. This sample yields approximately 340,000 distinct CDR3 sequences, of which 10% to 15% are seen a single time; roughly 23% belongs to the top ten. In this sample, this clonotype turned up a few times. The gene calls are TRBV12-3 or TRBV12-4 and TRBJ1-2, with D tentatively TRBD1 (6 bases). The source material was PBMCs or a T cell subset sorted from them (not recorded which). This clonotype originated in a man between 18 and 29 years old who had mild COVID-19 (a few samples of this study predate the infection). Cell type and time point are not known. CDR3 amino acids: CASSSTGIDGYTF. The DNA of the CDR3 is TGTGCCAGCAGTTCCACAGGGATTGATGGCTACACCTTC.